One sample yielded the 27 T cell receptor beta chains listed below, sequenced in a study of T cell repertoires in cytomegalovirus infection. MiXCR, applied by TCRdb to the reads, yields one record per CDR3 protein. The sample includes a few hundred thousand distinct CDR3 sequences, about a sixth seen only once; the top ten take roughly half. Sample: CD8+ T cells from PBMCs. All receptors derive from a human donor in good health (CMV status not recorded). Some clones in this sample may be carry-over from other donors' samples.

Regarding this clonotype: A much larger clone sits a single nucleotide away, making a read error possible. The V and J genes are TRBV7-3 and TRBJ2-7; TRBD1 might be the D (6 bases). The CDR3 totals 15 residues. Germline lookup yields CDR1 SGHTA and CDR2 FQGTGA. V dropped 8 bases and J dropped 8 bases, with 25 bases sitting between them. CDR3 sequence reads: CASATGPGQTYKQYF. In DNA form, the CDR3 reads TGTGCCAGCGCCACGGGCCCCGGACAGACTTACAAGCAGTACTTC.

The chain couples TRBV4-2 to TRBJ2-2, with D perhaps TRBD1 (6 bases). The CDR3 runs to 19 residues. Germline CDR1 LGHNA, CDR2 YNFKEQ. The germline V and J ends were trimmed by 1 base and 5 bases, with 23 bases remaining between them. This CDR3 reads CASSQVYVGDTLGTGELFF. The DNA for the CDR3 is TGTGCCAGCAGCCAAGTATACGTGGGGGACACGCTTGGGACCGGGGAGCTGTTTTTT.

This clonotype was seen repeatedly, ten times or more. This sequence joins TRBV6-1 and TRBJ1-5; weak D call: TRBD1 (5 bases). Between the trimmed V and J ends, which lost 5 bases and 8 bases, there was a span of 19 bases. The germline V gene has CDR1 MNHNS and CDR2 SASEGT. The CDR3 consists of 15 residues. The CDR3 DNA is TGTGCCAGCAGTTCCACTCCAGGGTACCTGGAGCCCCAGCATTTT. It yields the protein CASSSTPGYLEPQHF.

This clonotype was detected ten times or more. The chain combines TRBV4-3 with TRBJ1-3; D gene ambiguous. Between the trimmed V and J ends, which lost 0 bases and 0 bases, there was a span of 12 bases. The CDR3 contains 17 residues. CDR1 is LGHNA and CDR2 is YSLEER in the germline V gene. CDR3 bases: TGCGCCAGCAGCCAAGAAACAGCAGTCCACTCTGGAAACACCATATATTTT. This encodes CASSQETAVHSGNTIYF.

This clonotype was seen more than once but under ten times. The chain uses TRBV10-3 and TRBJ2-7; D possibly corresponds to TRBD1 (6 bases). In germline, CDR1 is ENHRY, CDR2 SYGVKD. The length of the CDR3 is 15 residues. Between the trimmed V and J ends, which lost 3 bases and 4 bases, there was a span of 16 bases. This CDR3 reads CAISDSRGYSYEQYF. The CDR3 DNA follows: TGTGCCATCAGTGATTCCAGGGGTTATTCTTACGAGCAGTACTTC.

There are a few counts of this clonotype. CDR3 sequence: CASSRYRQGSPGYGYTF. In nucleotides, the CDR3 is TGTGCCAGCAGCCGTTACCGTCAGGGGTCTCCCGGCTATGGCTACACCTTC. V and J are TRBV5-8 and TRBJ1-2; tentatively, D is TRBD1 (6 bases). Deletions cut 4 bases from V and 4 bases from J, with 23 bases between. This CDR3 contains 17 residues. In germline, CDR1 is SGHTS, CDR2 YDEGEE.

This clonotype appeared many times. This chain's CDR3 is CASSLASGFYNEQFF. The CDR3 DNA is TGTGCCAGCAGCTTAGCGAGTGGATTTTACAATGAGCAGTTCTTC. The chain carries TRBV7-2 and TRBJ2-1; D remains ambiguous. CDR1 is SGHTA and CDR2 is FQGNSA in the germline V gene. The CDR3 runs 15 residues. Trimming left V 0 bases short and J 4 bases short, with 10 bases between.

This clonotype has at least ten counts. CDR3 in DNA: TGTGCCAGCAGTGCCTTGAGCGGGGGGGCATACAATGAGCAGTTCTTC. The encoded protein is CASSALSGGAYNEQFF. The rearrangement uses TRBV6-1 and TRBJ2-1, with 10 bases lining up with TRBD2. Per the germline V gene, CDR1 is MNHNS and CDR2 is SASEGT. This CDR3 region has 16 residues. Trimming removed 4 bases from V and 4 bases from J; junction bases left unmatched: 7.

The V and J genes are TRBV6-5 and TRBJ2-2; D unclear. The CDR3 is 15 residues long. The germline V and J ends were trimmed by 2 bases and 0 bases, with 7 bases remaining between them. The germline V gene encodes CDR1 MNHEY and CDR2 SVGAGI. CDR3 protein: CASSYGTANTGELFF. The CDR3 DNA follows: TGTGCCAGCAGTTACGGTACAGCGAACACCGGGGAGCTGTTTTTT.

The CDR3 here is CASSQGRGYSYEQYF. The CDR3 DNA reads as TGTGCCAGTAGTCAGGGCAGGGGGTACTCCTACGAGCAGTACTTC. The rearrangement joins TRBV19 to TRBJ2-7; 7 bases fit TRBD1. The germline V gene has CDR1 LNHDA and CDR2 SQIVND (reference sequence). The CDR3 loop spans 15 amino acids. The V and J ends lost 5 bases and 0 bases, in that order; junction bases with no gene match: 7. Complete variable domain (other parts from reference TRBV19 and TRBJ2-7): DGGITQSPKYLFRKEGQNVTLSCEQNLNHDAMYWYRQDPGQGLRLIYYSQIVNDFQKGDIAEGYSVSREKKESFPLTVTSAQKNPTAFYLCASSQGRGYSYEQYFGPGTRLTVT.

This clonotype turned up a few times. The chain links TRBV20-1 to TRBJ2-7, with D unresolved. This CDR3 is built from 14 residues. V lost 0 bases to trimming and J lost 2 bases, with 11 bases between them. Looked up from germline, CDR1 is DFQATT and CDR2 is SNEGSKA (reference sequence). CDR3 DNA: TGCAGTGCTAGAGATCCTGTAGACCCCTACGAGCAGTACTTC. This encodes CSARDPVDPYEQYF.

The rearrangement links TRBV27 to TRBJ2-5, with TRBD1 matching 9 bases. There are 14 residues in the CDR3. Trimming removed 4 bases from V and 4 bases from J; junction bases left unmatched: 4. Germline CDR1 and CDR2: MNHEY and SMNVEV (reference sequence). CDR3 region: CASSSGQGGETQYF. CDR3 nucleotide sequence: TGTGCCAGCAGTTCGGGACAGGGCGGAGAGACCCAGTACTTC.

The V call is TRBV6-5, the J call TRBJ2-7, with 7 bases that match TRBD1. The junction had 5 bases not matched to a gene; V was cut back by 4 bases and J by 2 bases. CDR1 MNHEY and CDR2 SVGAGI come from the germline V gene. The CDR3 sequence is 14 residues long. CDR3 loop: CASSSPGQTYEQYF. The CDR3 DNA reads as TGTGCCAGCAGTTCTCCGGGACAGACCTACGAGCAGTACTTC.

This clonotype was counted at least ten times. The genes are TRBV6-5 and TRBJ1-2; D unclear. CDR3 length: 14 amino acids. Trimming pared 0 bases from V and 5 bases from J, leaving 10 bases between. CDR1 MNHEY and CDR2 SVGAGI come from the germline V gene. This CDR3 reads CASSYSGGRYGYTF. As DNA, the CDR3 is TGTGCCAGCAGTTACTCCGGCGGCCGGTATGGCTACACCTTC.

This clonotype was found a few times. The CDR3 sequence is CASSHEGQGWETQYF. CDR3 nucleotides: TGTGCCAGCAGCCACGAAGGACAGGGTTGGGAGACCCAGTACTTC. The chain recombines TRBV7-9 with TRBJ2-5, with TRBD1 matching over 8 bases. This CDR3 is built from 15 residues. The germline V gene has CDR1 SEHNR and CDR2 FQNEAQ (reference sequence). Trimming at V came to 5 bases and at J to 5 bases, leaving 10 bases not matched to a gene.

This clonotype showed up just a few times. The chain joins TRBV9 to TRBJ1-1, with a possible D match to TRBD1 (6 bases). V was clipped by 4 bases and J by 8 bases, with 15 bases between them. Germline V gives CDR1 SGDLS, CDR2 YYNGEE. The CDR3 is 13 residues long. This CDR3 is CASSLFTGTEAFF. In DNA, the CDR3 is TGTGCCAGCAGCCTATTCACCGGGACAGAAGCTTTCTTT.

On this clonotype itself: A read error may produce the germline difference seen at one junction end. The chain employs TRBV7-6 and TRBJ2-7; D remains ambiguous. The CDR3 contains 13 residues. Per germline, CDR1 SGHVS and CDR2 FNYEAQ. The CDR3 nucleotides read TGTGCCAGCAGCTTTGGAAGCTCCTACGAGCGGTACTTC. Translating gives CASSFGSSYERYF.

This clonotype came up many times. This sequence joins TRBV4-2 and TRBJ2-2, with 8 bases identical to TRBD1. V dropped 4 bases and J dropped 1; count of bases not matched to a gene: 5. Germline V gene data show CDR1 as LGHNA and CDR2 as YNFKEQ. This CDR3 spans 16 amino acids. The CDR3 DNA reads TGTGCCAGCAGCCTAACCGGGACAGGGAACACCGGGGAGCTGTTTTTT. Encoded protein: CASSLTGTGNTGELFF.

This clonotype showed up many times. The genes are TRBV7-9 and TRBJ2-3, with unresolved D. V shed 1 base and J shed 3 bases, with 5 bases lying between them. The CDR3 spans 13 residues. CDR1 and CDR2 (germline): SEHNR, FQNEAQ (reference sequence). Here the CDR3 reads CASSLGWTDTQYF. CDR3 nucleotide sequence: TGTGCCAGCAGCTTAGGGTGGACAGATACGCAGTATTTT. The whole variable domain, remainder taken from reference TRBV7-9 and TRBJ2-3, is DTGVSQNPRHKITKRGQNVTFRCDPISEHNRLYWYRQTLGQGPEFLTYFQNEAQLEKSRLLSDRFSAERPKGSFSTLEIQRTEQGDSAMYLCASSLGWTDTQYFGPGTRLTVL.

This clonotype was seen more than once but under ten times. This chain uses TRBV3-1 with TRBJ1-2; 7 bases line up with TRBD1. Losses at the gene ends were 3 bases for V and 4 bases for J; bases not matched to a gene: 17. The V gene's germline CDR1 is LGHDT and CDR2 YNNKEL (reference sequence). This CDR3 is 18 amino acids long. The CDR3 DNA sequence: TGTGCCAGCAGCCATAGCAGGGGGGGGCGGATAACCGGCTATGGCTACACCTTC. Translating gives CASSHSRGGRITGYGYTF.

This clonotype was observed at least ten times. The genes are TRBV7-9 and TRBJ1-1; D gene unclear. The length of the CDR3 is 13 residues. With 5 bases removed from V and 1 base from J, the gap between germline ends came to 8 bases. Germline CDR1 SEHNR, CDR2 FQNEAQ (reference sequence). The CDR3 DNA reads as TGTGCCAGCAGCCCACCGGGGAACACTGAAGCTTTCTTT. This translates into CASSPPGNTEAFF.

The genes are TRBV6-6 and TRBJ1-2; D unclear. Trimming took 7 bases from V and 1 from J, leaving 19 bases between them. The CDR3 has 16 amino acids. The germline V gene encodes CDR1 MNHNY and CDR2 SVGAGI (reference sequence). Written as DNA, the CDR3 is TGTGCCAGCACCCAAATCATTAGCCCCTTTAACTATGGCTACACCTTC. Its translation: CASTQIISPFNYGYTF.

This clonotype turned up a few times. CDR3 region: CASSLTPGQGLVTGELFF. In DNA, the CDR3 is TGTGCCAGCAGCCTCACTCCGGGACAGGGGCTAGTCACCGGGGAGCTGTTTTTT. The chain links TRBV14 to TRBJ2-2, with 10 bases fitting TRBD1. Trimming took 4 bases from V and 4 from J; bases not matched to a gene: 12. The CDR3 is 18 residues long. In germline, CDR1 is SGHDN, CDR2 FVKESK.

This clonotype was observed at least ten times. The chain employs TRBV11-2 and TRBJ2-3; possible D gene TRBD2, 6 bases. The CDR3 length is 17 residues. Germline CDR1 reads SGHAT; CDR2 reads FQNNGV. The V end was cut by 0 bases, the J end by 1 base, with 14 bases between. The CDR3 DNA reads as TGTGCCAGCAGCTTAGATGTCTGGGGAGGAGGCACAGATACGCAGTATTTT. Its translation is CASSLDVWGGGTDTQYF.

The chain joins TRBV9 to TRBJ1-4; no clear D. V lost 3 bases, J lost 2 bases, and 20 bases lay in between. The germline CDR1 and CDR2 sequences are SGDLS and YYNGEE. This CDR3 has 18 residues. The CDR3 DNA reads as TGTGCCAGCAGCGCCGGGTCGCTTATGACCCAGACTAATGAAAAACTGTTTTTT. It is translated as CASSAGSLMTQTNEKLFF.

J is TRBJ2-4 and V is TRBV6-5, with D unresolved. CDR3 length: 16 residues. The germline CDR1 and CDR2 sequences are MNHEY and SVGAGI. V was cut by 2 bases and J by 0 bases, with 11 bases left in between. CDR3 bases: TGTGCCAGCAGTTACGGGTCTTATCTAGCCAAAAACATTCAGTACTTC. This codes for CASSYGSYLAKNIQYF.

This clonotype was seen more than once but under ten times. CDR3 residues: CASSYSLDRAIYEQYF. The CDR3, as DNA: TGTGCCAGCAGTTACTCCTTGGACAGGGCTATCTACGAGCAGTACTTC. The chain recombines TRBV6-2 or TRBV6-3 with TRBJ2-7; 8 bases map to TRBD1. Germline V gives CDR1 MNHEY, CDR2 SVGEGT. CDR3 length: 16 amino acids. Losses at the gene ends were 0 bases for V and 3 bases for J; bases not matched to a gene: 7.